This entry lists 5 T cell receptor beta chains sequenced from one sample in a study of technical replicates of blood from a few donors. Libraries were prepared by immunoSEQ multiplex PCR; TCRdb keeps only in-frame clonotypes and omits some of them. The sample yields approximately 44,000 clones, 96% seen once. Source material: T cells isolated from PBMCs. Source of these receptors: a human donor in good health.

The chain combines TRBV5-6 with TRBJ2-3, with 9 bases identical to TRBD1. The junction had 13 bases not matched to a gene; V was cut back by 4 bases and J by 7 bases. The CDR3 contains 16 residues. Germline assignment: CDR1 SGHDT and CDR2 YYEEEE. As DNA, the CDR3 is TGTGCCAGCAGCCCTCCTATACAGGGGGCATGGCATACGCAGTATTTT. Amino acid sequence: CASSPPIQGAWHTQYF.

The V gene is TRBV6-5, the J gene TRBJ2-7, with TRBD1 identical over 7 bases. The V and J ends lost 7 bases and 5 bases, in that order; junction bases with no gene match: 8. The CDR3 totals 13 residues. In germline, CDR1 is MNHEY, CDR2 SVGAGI. The CDR3 DNA follows: TGTGCCAGCATCACCGACAGGGATAACGAGCAGTACTTC. Amino acids: CASITDRDNEQYF.

This clone appeared once. The chain uses TRBV29-1 and TRBJ2-3; 8 positions match TRBD1. Germline V lookup: CDR1 SQVTM, CDR2 ANQGSEA. The V segment lost 5 bases and the J segment 5 bases; nucleotides outside the gene matches: 6. There are 13 residues in the CDR3. The CDR3 DNA follows: TGCAGCGTTTACGACAGGGGTAAAGATACGCAGTATTTT. This codes for CSVYDRGKDTQYF.

The rearrangement joins TRBV5-4 to TRBJ2-1; TRBD1 matches at 10 bases. Germline V CDR1 and CDR2: SGHNT, YYREEE (reference sequence). V lost 3 bases, J lost 1 base, and 1 base stayed unmatched. This CDR3 region has 15 residues. The CDR3, as DNA: TGTGCCAGCAGCTGGGACAGGGGTTCCTACAATGAGCAGTTCTTC. It yields the protein CASSWDRGSYNEQFF.

The CDR3 loop is CASSEFQGEKLFF. As DNA, the CDR3 is TGTGCCAGCAGTGAATTCCAGGGTGAAAAACTGTTTTTT. This rearrangement joins TRBV6-1 to TRBJ1-4, with D possibly matching TRBD1 (5 bases). The CDR3 spans 13 residues. V gave up 2 bases and J gave up 7 bases, with 8 bases separating them. Germline V gene data show CDR1 as MNHNS and CDR2 as SASEGT.